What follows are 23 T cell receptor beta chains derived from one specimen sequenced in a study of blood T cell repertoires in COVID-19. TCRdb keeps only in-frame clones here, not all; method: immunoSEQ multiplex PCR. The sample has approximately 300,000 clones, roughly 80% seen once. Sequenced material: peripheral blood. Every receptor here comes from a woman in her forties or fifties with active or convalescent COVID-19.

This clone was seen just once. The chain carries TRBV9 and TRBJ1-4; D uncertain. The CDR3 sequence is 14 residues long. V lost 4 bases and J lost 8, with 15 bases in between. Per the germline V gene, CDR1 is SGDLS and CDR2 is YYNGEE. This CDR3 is CASSPAWAQEKLFF. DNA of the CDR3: TGTGCCAGCAGCCCAGCCTGGGCCCAGGAAAAACTGTTTTTT.

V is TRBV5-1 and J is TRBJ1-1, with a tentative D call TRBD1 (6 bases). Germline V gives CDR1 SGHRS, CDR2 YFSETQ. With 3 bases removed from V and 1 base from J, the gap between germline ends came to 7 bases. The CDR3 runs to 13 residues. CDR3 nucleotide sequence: TGCGCCAGCAGCTGGACAGCGAACACTGAAGCTTTCTTT. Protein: CASSWTANTEAFF.

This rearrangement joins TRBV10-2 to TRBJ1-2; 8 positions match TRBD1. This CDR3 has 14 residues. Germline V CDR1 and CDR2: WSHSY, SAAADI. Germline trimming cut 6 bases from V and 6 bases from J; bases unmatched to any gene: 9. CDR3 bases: TGCGCCAGCAGGACAGGGGTGTCCTGGGATGGCTACACCTTC. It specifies CASRTGVSWDGYTF.

In DNA, the CDR3 is TGTGCCAGCAGCGTCGGACAGGGGACAGATACGCAGTATTTT. Residues: CASSVGQGTDTQYF. The J gene is TRBJ2-3, the V gene TRBV7-2; TRBD1 matches 9 bases. The J segment lost 3 bases and the V segment lost 5 bases, leaving 3 bases of the junction unmatched. Per germline, CDR1 SGHTA and CDR2 FQGNSA. The CDR3 length is 14 residues.

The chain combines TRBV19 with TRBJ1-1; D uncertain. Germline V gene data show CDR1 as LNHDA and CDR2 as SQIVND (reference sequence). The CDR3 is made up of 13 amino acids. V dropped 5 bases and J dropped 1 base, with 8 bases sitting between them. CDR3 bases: TGTGCCAGTAGTGGAGCTAAGAACACTGAAGCTTTCTTT. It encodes CASSGAKNTEAFF.

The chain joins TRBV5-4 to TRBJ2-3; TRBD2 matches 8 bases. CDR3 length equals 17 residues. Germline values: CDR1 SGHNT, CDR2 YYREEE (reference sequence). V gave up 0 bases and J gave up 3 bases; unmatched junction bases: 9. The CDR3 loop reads CASSLGLARGGTDTQYF. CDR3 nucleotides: TGTGCCAGCAGCTTGGGACTAGCGCGGGGCGGGACAGATACGCAGTATTTT.

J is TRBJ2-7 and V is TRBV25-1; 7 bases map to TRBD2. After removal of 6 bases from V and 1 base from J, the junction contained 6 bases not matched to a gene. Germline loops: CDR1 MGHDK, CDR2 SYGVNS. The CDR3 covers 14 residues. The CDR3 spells CASSVTGLSYEQYF. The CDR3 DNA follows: TGTGCCAGCAGCGTTACGGGACTATCCTACGAGCAGTACTTC.

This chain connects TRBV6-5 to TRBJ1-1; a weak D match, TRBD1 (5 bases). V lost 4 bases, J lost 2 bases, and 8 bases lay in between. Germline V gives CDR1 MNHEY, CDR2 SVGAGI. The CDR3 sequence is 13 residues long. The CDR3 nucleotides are TGTGCCAGCAGTTCTCAGGGTAACACTGAAGCTTTCTTT. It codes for CASSSQGNTEAFF.

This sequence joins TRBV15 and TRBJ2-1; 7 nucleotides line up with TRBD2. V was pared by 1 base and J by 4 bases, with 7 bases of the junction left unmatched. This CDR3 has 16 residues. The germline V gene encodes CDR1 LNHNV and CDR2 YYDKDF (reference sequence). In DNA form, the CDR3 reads TGTGCCACCAGCAGAGTCCCGGGAGGAGGGTACAATGAGCAGTTCTTC. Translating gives CATSRVPGGGYNEQFF.

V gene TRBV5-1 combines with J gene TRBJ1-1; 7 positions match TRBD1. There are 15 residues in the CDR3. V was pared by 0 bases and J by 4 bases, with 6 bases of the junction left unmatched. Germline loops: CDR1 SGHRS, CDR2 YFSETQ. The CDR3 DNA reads TGCGCCAGCAGCTTGGACGTAGGGGGCTCCACTGAAGCTTTCTTT. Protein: CASSLDVGGSTEAFF.

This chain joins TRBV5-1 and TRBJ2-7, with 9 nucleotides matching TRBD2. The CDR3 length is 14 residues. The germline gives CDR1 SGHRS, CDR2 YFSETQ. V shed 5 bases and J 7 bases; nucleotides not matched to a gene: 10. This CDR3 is CASSRSSGAEEQYF. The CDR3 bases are TGCGCCAGCAGTAGGTCTAGCGGGGCTGAAGAGCAGTACTTC. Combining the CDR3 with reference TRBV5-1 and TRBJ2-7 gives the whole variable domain KAGVTQTPRYLIKTRGQQVTLSCSPISGHRSVSWYQQTPGQGLQFLFEYFSETQRNKGNFPGRFSGRQFSNSRSEMNVSTLELGDSALYLCASSRSSGAEEQYFGPGTRLTVT.

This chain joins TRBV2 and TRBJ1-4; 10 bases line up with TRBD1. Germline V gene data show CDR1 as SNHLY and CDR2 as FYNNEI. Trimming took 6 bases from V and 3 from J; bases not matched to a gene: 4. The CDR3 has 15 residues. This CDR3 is CASRKDRGANEKLFF. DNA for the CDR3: TGTGCCAGCAGGAAGGACAGGGGGGCTAATGAAAAACTGTTTTTT. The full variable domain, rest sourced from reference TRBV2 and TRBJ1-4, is EPEVTQTPSHQVTQMGQEVILRCVPISNHLYFYWYRQILGQKVEFLVSFYNNEISEKSEIFDDQFSVERPDGSNFTLKIRSTKLEDSAMYFCASRKDRGANEKLFFGSGTQLSVL.

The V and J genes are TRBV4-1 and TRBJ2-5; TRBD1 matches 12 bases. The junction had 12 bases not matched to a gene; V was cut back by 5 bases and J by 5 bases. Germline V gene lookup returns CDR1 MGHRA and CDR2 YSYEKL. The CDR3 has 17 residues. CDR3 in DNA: TGCGCCAGCAGCGAATACCCCCGGGACAGGGGGCGGGAGACCCAGTACTTC. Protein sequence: CASSEYPRDRGRETQYF.

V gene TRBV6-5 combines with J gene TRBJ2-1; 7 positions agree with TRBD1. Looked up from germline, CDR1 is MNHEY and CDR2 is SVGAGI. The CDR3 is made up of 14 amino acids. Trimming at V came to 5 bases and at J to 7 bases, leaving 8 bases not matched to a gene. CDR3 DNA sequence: TGTGCCAGCAGTCTTCCGGGACAGCGGAATGAGCAGTTCTTC. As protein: CASSLPGQRNEQFF.

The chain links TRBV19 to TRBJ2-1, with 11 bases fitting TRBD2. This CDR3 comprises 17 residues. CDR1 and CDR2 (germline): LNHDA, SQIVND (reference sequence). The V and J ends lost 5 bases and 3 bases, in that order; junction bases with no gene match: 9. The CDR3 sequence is CASSPRTSGRDYNEQFF. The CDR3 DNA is TGTGCCAGTAGTCCCCGGACTAGCGGGCGAGACTACAATGAGCAGTTCTTC.

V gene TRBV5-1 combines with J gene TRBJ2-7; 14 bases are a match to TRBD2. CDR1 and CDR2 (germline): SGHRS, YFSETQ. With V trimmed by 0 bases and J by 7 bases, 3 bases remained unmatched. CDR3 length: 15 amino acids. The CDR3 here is CASSLEGTSGGEQYF. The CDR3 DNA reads TGCGCCAGCAGCTTGGAAGGGACTAGCGGGGGAGAGCAGTACTTC.

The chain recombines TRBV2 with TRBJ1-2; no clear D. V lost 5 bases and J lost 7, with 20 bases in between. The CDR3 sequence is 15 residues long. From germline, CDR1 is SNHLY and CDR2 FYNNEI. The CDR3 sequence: CASSMRVSAAIGYTF. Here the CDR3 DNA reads TGTGCCAGCAGTATGAGGGTATCAGCCGCTATTGGCTACACCTTC.

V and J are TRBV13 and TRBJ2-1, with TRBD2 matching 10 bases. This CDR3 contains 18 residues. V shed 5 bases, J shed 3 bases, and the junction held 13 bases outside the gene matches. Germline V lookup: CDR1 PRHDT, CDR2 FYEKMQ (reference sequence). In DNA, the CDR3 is TGTGCCAGCAGCCGTTCGTGGGTGGGACTAGCGATCTACAATGAGCAGTTCTTC. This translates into CASSRSWVGLAIYNEQFF.

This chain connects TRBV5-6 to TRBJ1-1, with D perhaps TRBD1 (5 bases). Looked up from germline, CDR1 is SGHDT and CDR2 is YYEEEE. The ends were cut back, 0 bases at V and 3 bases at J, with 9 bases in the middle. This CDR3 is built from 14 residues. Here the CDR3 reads CASSLGAGDTEAFF. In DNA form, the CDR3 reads TGTGCCAGCAGCTTGGGGGCGGGGGACACTGAAGCTTTCTTT.

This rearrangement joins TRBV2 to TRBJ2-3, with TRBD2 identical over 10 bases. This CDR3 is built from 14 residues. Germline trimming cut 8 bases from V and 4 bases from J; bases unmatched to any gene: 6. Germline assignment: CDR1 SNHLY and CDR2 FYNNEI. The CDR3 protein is CASGEREGPDTQYF. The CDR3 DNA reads TGTGCCAGCGGCGAGCGGGAGGGCCCAGATACGCAGTATTTT. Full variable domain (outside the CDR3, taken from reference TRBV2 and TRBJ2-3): EPEVTQTPSHQVTQMGQEVILRCVPISNHLYFYWYRQILGQKVEFLVSFYNNEISEKSEIFDDQFSVERPDGSNFTLKIRSTKLEDSAMYFCASGEREGPDTQYFGPGTRLTVL.

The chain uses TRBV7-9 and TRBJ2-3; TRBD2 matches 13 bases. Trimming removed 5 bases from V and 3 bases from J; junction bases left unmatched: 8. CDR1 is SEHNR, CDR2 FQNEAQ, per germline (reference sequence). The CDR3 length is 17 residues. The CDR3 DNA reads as TGTGCCAGCAGCCCCCCCGGACTAGCGGGAGCTACAGATACGCAGTATTTT. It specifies CASSPPGLAGATDTQYF.

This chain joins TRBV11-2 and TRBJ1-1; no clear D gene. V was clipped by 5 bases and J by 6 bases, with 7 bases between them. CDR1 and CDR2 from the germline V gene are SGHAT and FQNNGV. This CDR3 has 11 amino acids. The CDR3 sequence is CASSRGSEAFF. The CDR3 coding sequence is TGTGCCAGCAGCCGCGGGTCTGAAGCTTTCTTT.

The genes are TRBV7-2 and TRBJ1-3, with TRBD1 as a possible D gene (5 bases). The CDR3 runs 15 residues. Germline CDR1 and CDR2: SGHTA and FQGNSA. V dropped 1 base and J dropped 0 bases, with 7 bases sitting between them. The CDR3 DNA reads TGTGCCAGCAGCTTAGACAGGCGCTCTGGAAACACCATATATTTT. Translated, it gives CASSLDRRSGNTIYF.